This T cell receptor (beta chain) was found in a study of T-cell reconstitution after alpha-beta-depleted transplantation in children. V gave up 2 bases and J gave up 7 bases; unmatched junction bases: 18. The CDR3 contains 18 residues. From germline, CDR1 is SGHRS and CDR2 YFSETQ. This clonotype was recorded a few times. Unique molecular identifiers tagged the TCRbeta library. In TCRdb, the PCR reads were re-called with MiXCR into one record per CDR3 protein. The table shows a few hundred thousand distinct CDR3 sequences, with about a fifth occurring only once. The chain has TRBV5-1 and TRBJ1-1, with 9 bases lining up with TRBD1. This clonotype was obtained from a human donor who donated a stem cell graft to a child with acute myeloid leukemia. The input for sequencing was PBMCs from the stem cell graft donor, taken from the stem cell graft. Here the CDR3 DNA reads TGCGCCAGCAGCTTTCGGGCGGGACAGGGTACGATAGTATTTGAAGCTTTCTTT. Protein product: CASSFRAGQGTIVFEAFF.